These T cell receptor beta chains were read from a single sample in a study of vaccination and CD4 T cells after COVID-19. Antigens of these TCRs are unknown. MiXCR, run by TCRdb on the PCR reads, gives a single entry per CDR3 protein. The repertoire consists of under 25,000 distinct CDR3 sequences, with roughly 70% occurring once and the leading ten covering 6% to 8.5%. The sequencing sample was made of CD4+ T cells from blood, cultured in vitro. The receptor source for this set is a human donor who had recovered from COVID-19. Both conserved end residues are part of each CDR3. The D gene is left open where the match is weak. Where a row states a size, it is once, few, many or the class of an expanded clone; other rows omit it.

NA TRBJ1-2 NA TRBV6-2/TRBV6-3 CASGTFYGYTF TGTGCCAGCGGGACCTTCTATGGCTACACCTTC
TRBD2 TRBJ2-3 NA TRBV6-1 CASRTSGSTDTQYF TGTGCCAGCCGGACTAGCGGGAGCACAGATACGCAGTATTTT
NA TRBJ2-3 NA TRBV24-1 CATQGADTQYF TGTGCCACACAGGGCGCAGATACGCAGTATTTT
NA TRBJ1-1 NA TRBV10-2 CASSLDRVVAEAFF TGCGCCAGCAGTCTCGACAGAGTAGTCGCTGAAGCTTTCTTT
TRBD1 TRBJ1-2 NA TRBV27 CASSRTQGAASNYGYTF TGTGCCAGCAGTCGGACACAGGGGGCTGCATCTAACTATGGCTACACCTTC
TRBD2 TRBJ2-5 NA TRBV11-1 CASSSELKIVTSAETQYF TGTGCCAGCAGCTCAGAACTGAAGATAGTAACTAGCGCGGAGACCCAGTACTTC
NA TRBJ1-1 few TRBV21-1 CASSVIMNTEAFF TGTGCCAGCTCCGTTATCATGAACACTGAAGCTTTCTTT
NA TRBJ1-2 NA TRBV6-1 CASSTGQTRSGYTF TGTGCCAGCAGCACAGGACAGACCAGATCCGGCTACACCTTC
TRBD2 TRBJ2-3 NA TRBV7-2 CASSLMGGTDTQYF TGTGCCAGCAGCCTGATGGGGGGGACAGATACGCAGTATTTT
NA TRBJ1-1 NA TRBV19 CASSPGLLGTEAFF TGTGCCAGTAGCCCCGGCCTACTCGGCACTGAAGCTTTCTTT
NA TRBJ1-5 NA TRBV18 CASSPPYQANQPQHF TGTGCCAGCTCACCACCATATCAGGCAAATCAGCCCCAGCATTTT
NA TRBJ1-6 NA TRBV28 CASLKQVQGPLGYSPLHF TGTGCCAGCCTAAAGCAAGTACAGGGCCCCTTAGGGTATTCACCCCTCCACTTT
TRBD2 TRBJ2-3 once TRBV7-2 CASSKAPGLSFVDTQYF TGTGCCAGCAGCAAAGCCCCGGGACTATCGTTTGTAGATACGCAGTATTTT
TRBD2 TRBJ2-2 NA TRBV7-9 CASSHPGLAGATGELFF TGTGCCAGCAGTCATCCGGGACTAGCGGGAGCCACCGGGGAGCTGTTTTTT
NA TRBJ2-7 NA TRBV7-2 CASSARYEQYF TGTGCCAGCAGCGCCCGCTACGAGCAGTACTTC
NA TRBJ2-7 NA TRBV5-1 CASSLLGPYPYEQYF TGCGCCAGCAGCTTGTTAGGCCCTTATCCCTACGAGCAGTACTTC
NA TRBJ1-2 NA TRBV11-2 CASSRGGIGPLYGYTF TGTGCCAGCAGCAGGGGGGGGATCGGCCCTCTCTATGGCTACACCTTC
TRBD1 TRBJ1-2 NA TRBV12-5 CASGLQTGNGYTF TGTGCTAGTGGTTTGCAGACAGGGAACGGCTACACCTTC
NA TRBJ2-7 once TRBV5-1 CASSRDPESYEQYF TGCGCCAGCAGCCGGGACCCAGAGTCCTACGAGCAGTACTTC
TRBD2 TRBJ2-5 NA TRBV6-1 CASSPFQSGTGRETQYF TGTGCCAGCAGTCCCTTCCAAAGCGGGACCGGGAGGGAGACCCAGTACTTC
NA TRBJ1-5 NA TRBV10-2 CASRSGTRSNQPQHF TGCGCCAGCAGATCCGGGACACGCAGCAATCAGCCCCAGCATTTT
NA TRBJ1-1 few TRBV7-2 CASSLTRQAEGFF TGTGCCAGCAGCCTAACCAGACAGGCCGAGGGTTTCTTT
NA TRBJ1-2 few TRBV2 CASSAEATGRHGYTF TGTGCCAGCAGTGCCGAGGCCACTGGGCGTCATGGCTACACCTTC
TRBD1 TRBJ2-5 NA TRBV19 CASSMGQLQETQYF TGTGCCAGTAGTATGGGACAGCTCCAAGAGACCCAGTACTTC
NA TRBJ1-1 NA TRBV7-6 CASSSWTAGINTEAFF TGTGCCAGCAGCTCCTGGACAGCGGGTATTAACACTGAAGCTTTCTTT
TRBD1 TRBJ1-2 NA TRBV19 CASTGTALYGYTF TGTGCCAGTACTGGGACAGCCCTATATGGCTACACCTTC
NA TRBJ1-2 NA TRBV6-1 CASLREHRIYGYTF TGTGCCAGCCTTCGGGAACACAGGATCTATGGCTACACCTTC
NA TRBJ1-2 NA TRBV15 CATSLPGPGGYTF TGTGCCACCAGCCTTCCGGGGCCCGGTGGCTACACCTTC
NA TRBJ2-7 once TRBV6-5 CASSYENYEQYF TGTGCCAGCAGTTACGAAAACTACGAGCAGTACTTC
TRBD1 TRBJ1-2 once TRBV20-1 CSARGTGGIYGYTF TGCAGTGCTAGGGGGACAGGGGGAATCTATGGCTACACCTTC
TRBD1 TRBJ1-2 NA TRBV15 CATSKKVQGGNYGYTF TGTGCCACCAGCAAGAAAGTACAGGGGGGGAACTATGGCTACACCTTC
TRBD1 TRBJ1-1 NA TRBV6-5 CASSNYRGGNTEAFF TGTGCCAGCAGTAACTACAGGGGAGGGAACACTGAAGCTTTCTTT
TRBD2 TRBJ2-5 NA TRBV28 CASSLAGGPRETQYF TGTGCCAGCAGTTTAGCGGGAGGGCCACGAGAGACCCAGTACTTC
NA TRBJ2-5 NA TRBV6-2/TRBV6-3 CASSSDSFQETQYF TGTGCCAGCAGCTCCGACAGTTTCCAAGAGACCCAGTACTTC
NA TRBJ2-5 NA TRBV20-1 CSAPLRTYQETQYF TGCAGTGCTCCCCTTCGAACTTACCAAGAGACCCAGTACTTC
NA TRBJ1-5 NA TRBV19 CASSIRGLNQPQHF TGTGCCAGTAGTATACGGGGCCTCAATCAGCCCCAGCATTTT
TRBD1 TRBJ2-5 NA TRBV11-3 CASSHGGQGSMTQYF TGTGCCAGCAGCCACGGTGGACAGGGTAGTATGACCCAGTACTTC
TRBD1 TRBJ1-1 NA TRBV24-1 CATSGTGNTEAFF TGTGCCACCAGTGGGACAGGGAACACTGAAGCTTTCTTT
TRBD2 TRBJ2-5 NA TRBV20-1 CSAAGGRGGETQYF TGCAGTGCTGCGGGGGGGAGAGGAGGAGAGACCCAGTACTTC
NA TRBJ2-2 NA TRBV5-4 CATLARQGKGRDTGELFF TGTGCCACCCTGGCCCGGCAGGGGAAGGGACGGGATACCGGGGAGCTGTTTTTT
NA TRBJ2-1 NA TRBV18 CASSPMAIEQFF TGTGCCAGCTCACCAATGGCGATTGAGCAGTTCTTC
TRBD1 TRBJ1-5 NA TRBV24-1 CATSASGQGNQPQHF TGTGCCACCAGTGCATCGGGACAGGGGAATCAGCCCCAGCATTTT
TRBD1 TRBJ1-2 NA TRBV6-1 CASTFDRGNYGYTF TGTGCCAGCACCTTTGACAGGGGGAACTATGGCTACACCTTC
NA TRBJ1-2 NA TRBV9 CASSQTGYGYTF TGTGCCAGCAGCCAAACAGGCTATGGCTACACCTTC
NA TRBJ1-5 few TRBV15 CATSRGNSKNQPQHF TGTGCCACCAGTAGGGGGAACAGCAAGAATCAGCCCCAGCATTTT
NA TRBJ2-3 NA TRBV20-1 CSASSASGAGDTQYF TGCAGTGCTAGTTCCGCGTCGGGAGCGGGAGATACGCAGTATTTT
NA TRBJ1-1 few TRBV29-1 CSVEGRAGGTGTEAFF TGCAGCGTTGAGGGTAGGGCTGGGGGAACGGGGACTGAAGCTTTCTTT
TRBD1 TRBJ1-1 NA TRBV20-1 CSVKRGHTEAFF TGCAGTGTCAAGAGGGGGCACACTGAAGCTTTCTTT
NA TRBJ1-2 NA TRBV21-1 CASSPKTGFYGYTF TGTGCCAGCAGCCCTAAGACAGGGTTCTATGGCTACACCTTC
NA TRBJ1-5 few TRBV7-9 CASSLASGGNQPQHF TGTGCCAGCAGCTTAGCGTCAGGCGGTAATCAGCCCCAGCATTTT
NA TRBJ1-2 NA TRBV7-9 CASSLNGVRYGYTF TGTGCCAGCAGCTTAAATGGGGTGCGCTATGGCTACACCTTC
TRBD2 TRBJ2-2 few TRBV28 CASSFPSGRAVTGELFF TGTGCCAGCAGTTTTCCTAGCGGGAGGGCGGTCACCGGGGAGCTGTTTTTT
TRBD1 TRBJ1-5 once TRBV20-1 CSARQGAADNQPQHF TGCAGTGCTAGGCAGGGGGCTGCGGACAATCAGCCCCAGCATTTT
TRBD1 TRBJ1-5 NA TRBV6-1 CASSGRTYRGSHQPQHF TGTGCCAGCAGTGGCAGGACATACAGGGGTTCACATCAGCCCCAGCATTTT